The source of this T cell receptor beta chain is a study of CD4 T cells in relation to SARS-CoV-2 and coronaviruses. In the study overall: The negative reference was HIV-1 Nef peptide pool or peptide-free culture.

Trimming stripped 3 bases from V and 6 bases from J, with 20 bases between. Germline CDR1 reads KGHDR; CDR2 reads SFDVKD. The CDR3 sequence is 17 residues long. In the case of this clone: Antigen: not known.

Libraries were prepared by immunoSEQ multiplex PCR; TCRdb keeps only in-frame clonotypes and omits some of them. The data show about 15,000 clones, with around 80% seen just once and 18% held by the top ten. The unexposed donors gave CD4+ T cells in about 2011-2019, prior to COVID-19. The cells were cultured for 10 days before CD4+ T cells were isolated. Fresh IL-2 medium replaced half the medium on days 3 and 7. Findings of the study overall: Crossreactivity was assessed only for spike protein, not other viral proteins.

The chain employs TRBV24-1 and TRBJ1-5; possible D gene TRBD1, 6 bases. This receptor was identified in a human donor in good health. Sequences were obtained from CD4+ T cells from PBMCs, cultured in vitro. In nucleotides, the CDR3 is TGTGCCACCAGTGATGGGGGCGGAGGGGTCCTTTTTCAGCCCCAGCATTTT. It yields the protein CATSDGGGGVLFQPQHF.